This entry lists 14 T cell receptor beta chains sequenced from one sample in a study of neurological immune-mediated disorders. TCRdb processed the 5' RACE reads anew with MiXCR; each CDR3 protein has one entry. The sample holds 45,000 to 70,000 distinct CDR3 sequences, approximately 4.1% seen once. Specimen: PBMCs. All receptors derive from a man aged 50-60 years with multiple sclerosis.

This clonotype was recorded many times. The J gene is TRBJ2-3, the V gene TRBV6-4; D possibly corresponds to TRBD2 (5 bases). CDR1 is MRHNA and CDR2 is SNTAGT in the germline V gene. V lost 2 bases and J lost 6, with 9 bases in between. The CDR3 sequence is 13 residues long. In nucleotides, the CDR3 is TGTGCCAGCAGTGACGCGGGTATGGATACGCAGTATTTT. As protein: CASSDAGMDTQYF.

This clonotype has a count of ten or more. CDR3 loop: CASSLSGHNEQFF. The DNA of the CDR3 is TGTGCCAGCAGCTTATCTGGCCACAATGAGCAGTTCTTC. This chain uses TRBV7-9 with TRBJ2-1; D gene unclear. Per the germline V gene, CDR1 is SEHNR and CDR2 is FQNEAQ (reference sequence). This CDR3 has 13 amino acids. V lost 2 bases, J lost 5 bases, and 7 bases lay in between.

This clonotype has ten or more counts. This CDR3 is CASSLNGGGDNEQFF. The CDR3 bases are TGCGCCAGCAGCTTGAACGGCGGGGGGGACAATGAGCAGTTCTTC. This chain joins TRBV5-1 and TRBJ2-1; TRBD2 matches at 9 bases. This CDR3 region has 15 residues. V shed 1 base and J 5 bases; nucleotides not matched to a gene: 4. Germline CDR1 reads SGHRS; CDR2 reads YFSETQ. The complete variable domain, with remaining parts taken from reference TRBV5-1 and TRBJ2-1, reads KAGVTQTPRYLIKTRGQQVTLSCSPISGHRSVSWYQQTPGQGLQFLFEYFSETQRNKGNFPGRFSGRQFSNSRSEMNVSTLELGDSALYLCASSLNGGGDNEQFFGPGTRLTVL.

This clonotype was detected only a few times. The chain couples TRBV7-9 to TRBJ2-1; unclear D gene. This CDR3 is built from 15 residues. The germline V and J ends were trimmed by 1 base and 1 base, with 8 bases remaining between them. Germline CDR1 and CDR2: SEHNR and FQNEAQ (reference sequence). The CDR3 region is CASSLVPRSYNEQFF. CDR3 coding DNA: TGTGCCAGCAGCTTAGTTCCGAGATCCTACAATGAGCAGTTCTTC.

This clonotype showed up many times. J is TRBJ2-3 and V is TRBV12-3 or TRBV12-4; D not certain. V gave up 11 bases and J gave up 0 bases, with 15 bases separating them. The length of the CDR3 is 14 residues. Here the CDR3 DNA reads TGTGCCTCCCTCTGGCTCGATAGCACAGATACGCAGTATTTT. Its translation is CASLWLDSTDTQYF.

This clonotype was detected many times. The J gene is TRBJ1-2, the V gene TRBV5-6; tentatively, D is TRBD1 (6 bases). Germline V gives CDR1 SGHDT, CDR2 YYEEEE. The CDR3 is 14 amino acids. The V end was cut by 0 bases, the J end by 5 bases, with 11 bases between. The CDR3 spells CASSLDRVGYGYTF. The CDR3 DNA sequence: TGTGCCAGCAGCTTGGACAGGGTAGGGTATGGCTACACCTTC.

This clonotype showed up many times. The chain recombines TRBV12-3 or TRBV12-4 with TRBJ1-5, with D possibly being TRBD1 (6 bases). V was pared by 6 bases and J by 3 bases, with 9 bases between. This CDR3 is built from 13 residues. The CDR3 sequence: CASSRQDNQPQHF. For the CDR3, the DNA is TGTGCCAGCAGCCGACAGGACAATCAGCCCCAGCATTTT.

This clonotype has at least ten counts. V gene TRBV7-9 combines with J gene TRBJ2-2, with D possibly being TRBD2 (6 bases). The CDR3 spans 13 residues. Germline V gene sequence: CDR1 SEHNR, CDR2 FQNEAQ (reference sequence). The V end was cut by 5 bases, the J end by 3 bases, with 7 bases between. The chain's CDR3 is CASSRDYTGELFF. CDR3 nucleotides: TGTGCCAGCAGCCGGGACTACACCGGGGAGCTGTTTTTT. The full variable domain, in which reference TRBV7-9 and TRBJ2-2 provide the parts outside the CDR3, is DTGVSQNPRHKITKRGQNVTFRCDPISEHNRLYWYRQTLGQGPEFLTYFQNEAQLEKSRLLSDRFSAERPKGSFSTLEIQRTEQGDSAMYLCASSRDYTGELFFGEGSRLTVL.

A word on this clonotype: One end of the junction does not line up with germline, which may come from a read error. This chain joins TRBV20-1 and TRBJ1-5; D call uncertain. The V gene's germline CDR1 is DFQATT and CDR2 SNEGSKA (reference sequence). The CDR3 is 14 amino acids. The CDR3 coding sequence is TGCAGTGCCGCCCCCAGGACGGCCAATCAGCCCCAGAATTTT. It codes for CSAAPRTANQPQNF.

Concerning this clonotype itself: Because the CDR3 is missing its conserved closing phenylalanine or tryptophan, this is likely a read error. V is TRBV4-2 and J is TRBJ2-7, with D possibly TRBD2 on 5 matching bases. Germline V gene data show CDR1 as LGHNA and CDR2 as YNFKEQ. Trimming took off 0 bases at V and 7 bases at J, with 16 bases between the two ends. This CDR3 has 15 amino acids. DNA for the CDR3: TGTGCCAGCAGCCAAGATCCAGGACGGGGTGGAGAGCAGTACTAC. Protein: CASSQDPGRGGEQYY.

This clonotype was seen many times. The CDR3 nucleotides are TGTGCCACCAGTGATCCAGGGGGGTCCTACAATGAGCAGTTCTTC. This codes for CATSDPGGSYNEQFF. V and J are TRBV24-1 and TRBJ2-1; a possible D gene is TRBD1 (7 bases). The V gene's germline CDR1 is KGHDR and CDR2 SFDVKD. Trimming pared 3 bases from V and 1 base from J, leaving 9 bases between. The CDR3 covers 15 residues.

This clonotype has a count of ten or more. The chain uses TRBV29-1 and TRBJ2-1, with TRBD2 identical over 15 bases. CDR3 length: 18 residues. Looked up from germline, CDR1 is SQVTM and CDR2 is ANQGSEA. Trimming cost V 7 bases and J 8 bases; bases outside gene matches: 18. This CDR3 reads CSALAGTSGGSGAYEQFF. In DNA form, the CDR3 reads TGCAGCGCGCTCGCCGGGACTAGCGGGGGGTCGGGGGCCTATGAGCAGTTCTTC.

Concerning this clonotype: One end of the junction is discordant with germline, which a read error may explain. The rearrangement uses TRBV7-3 and TRBJ2-6; a possible D gene is TRBD1 (5 bases). The CDR3 runs 14 residues. Germline V CDR1 and CDR2: SGHTA, FQGTGA. This CDR3 is CASSLLSGAKVLTF. In DNA form, the CDR3 reads TGTGCCAGCAGCTTACTTTCTGGGGCCAAAGTCCTGACTTTC.

This clonotype has a handful of counts. Lacking the conserved final phenylalanine or tryptophan, this CDR3 likely reflects a read error. The chain recombines TRBV29-1 with TRBJ2-5; possible D gene TRBD2, 6 bases. Per the germline V gene, CDR1 is SQVTM and CDR2 is ANQGSEA. V was shortened by 0 bases and J by 3 bases, with 8 bases between the two germline ends. The CDR3 covers 13 residues. CDR3 in DNA: TGCAGCGTTGAAGAGGGGGGAGAAGAGACCCAGTACATC. The encoded protein is CSVEEGGEETQYI.